A selection of T cell receptor beta chains follows, all from one sample in a study of cytomegalovirus exposure and HLA in healthy donors. Only in-frame clones appear in the TCRdb table, and some are missing; sequencing was by immunoSEQ multiplex PCR. The table has some 150,000 clones, 72% seen once. Source material: PBMCs. The receptors were sampled from a human donor in good health. The CDR3 runs from the conserved cysteine through the conserved F or W. Fields, in order: J gene, D gene, clone size, V gene, CDR3 protein, CDR3 DNA. The D gene is left open where the match is weak. Clone size is stated in some rows and not others, as once, few, many or a class when expanded.

>TRBJ1-2|TRBD1|NA|TRBV6-1
CACAYRSGGADGYTF
TGTGCCTGCGCATACCGTTCAGGGGGCGCCGATGGCTACACCTTC
>TRBJ1-1|NA|NA|TRBV6-5
CASSYGPGNTEAFF
TGTGCCAGCAGTTACGGGCCAGGGAACACTGAAGCTTTCTTT
>TRBJ2-4|TRBD1|NA|TRBV7-9
CASSRNRGNAKNIQYF
TGTGCCAGCAGCCGCAACAGGGGCAATGCCAAAAACATTCAGTACTTC
>TRBJ1-2|NA|few|TRBV19
CDGRAPYGYTF
TGCGATGGGCGGGCTCCCTATGGCTACACCTTC
>TRBJ2-7|TRBD2|NA|TRBV20-1
CSAKREGEQYF
TGCAGTGCGAAGAGGGAGGGCGAGCAGTACTTC
>TRBJ2-7|NA|NA|TRBV29-1
CSVEVQRLAPYEQYF
TGCAGCGTTGAAGTTCAAAGGCTAGCCCCTTACGAGCAGTACTTC
>TRBJ1-1|NA|NA|TRBV27
CASSLSRTVNTEAFF
TGTGCCAGCAGTTTATCCCGGACAGTGAACACTGAAGCTTTCTTT
>TRBJ2-7|NA|NA|TRBV18
CASSPNPDGVEQYF
TGTGCCAGCTCACCTAACCCCGACGGGGTCGAGCAGTACTTC
>TRBJ2-2|TRBD1|NA|TRBV7-8
CASSLEGADTGELFF
TGTGCCAGCAGCTTAGAGGGGGCTGACACCGGGGAGCTGTTTTTT
>TRBJ1-2|NA|NA|TRBV7-2
CASSSIGRTVDYGYTF
TGTGCCAGCAGCTCTATAGGACGGACAGTAGACTATGGCTACACCTTC
>TRBJ2-1|TRBD2|few|TRBV9
CASSVGLAEYNEQFF
TGTGCCAGCAGCGTAGGACTAGCGGAGTACAATGAGCAGTTCTTC
>TRBJ1-1|NA|NA|TRBV7-9
CASSQNVGPGSEAFF
TGTGCCAGCAGCCAGAATGTAGGTCCGGGGTCTGAAGCTTTCTTT
>TRBJ1-1|NA|NA|TRBV7-9
CASSPKGGRSAEAFF
TGTGCCAGCAGCCCTAAGGGAGGGCGCAGCGCTGAAGCTTTCTTT
>TRBJ1-6|NA|NA|TRBV11-2
CASRDTQDLYNSPLHF
TGTGCCAGCCGGGACACCCAGGATTTATATAATTCACCCCTCCACTTT
>TRBJ1-5|NA|NA|TRBV5-6
CASSLAGFGQPQHF
TGTGCCAGCAGTTTGGCAGGGTTCGGTCAGCCCCAGCATTTT
>TRBJ2-7|NA|once|TRBV7-9
CASTFGPGNSYEQYF
TGTGCCAGCACCTTTGGTCCGGGAAACTCCTACGAGCAGTACTTC
>TRBJ1-1|NA|NA|TRBV5-6
CASSLQKGGQLMNTEAFF
TGTGCCAGCAGCTTGCAAAAAGGAGGACAGCTCATGAACACTGAAGCTTTCTTT
>TRBJ1-6|NA|few|TRBV10-3
CAISESGGGRSSPLHF
TGTGCCATCAGTGAGTCTGGTGGGGGCCGCAGTTCACCCCTCCACTTT
>TRBJ2-7|NA|NA|TRBV6-1
CASSDSGIMYEQYF
TGTGCCAGCAGTGACTCAGGGATAATGTACGAGCAGTACTTC
>TRBJ2-7|NA|few|TRBV11-2
CASSSQVGREQYF
TGTGCCAGCAGCTCGCAGGTCGGCAGGGAGCAGTACTTC
>TRBJ1-2|NA|NA|TRBV11-2
CASSPSGNYGYTF
TGTGCCAGCAGCCCGTCCGGGAACTATGGCTACACCTTC
>TRBJ2-5|TRBD1|few|TRBV5-1
CASSPEGQGHLVETQYF
TGCGCCAGCAGCCCGGAGGGACAGGGCCATCTCGTTGAGACCCAGTACTTC
>TRBJ2-7|TRBD1|few|TRBV18
CASSGTGNEYEQYF
TGTGCCAGCTCCGGGACAGGGAATGAATACGAGCAGTACTTC
>TRBJ1-2|NA|NA|TRBV21-1
CASSKAKYHRGSPDPLSYGYTF
TGTGCCAGCAGCAAAGCAAAGTACCACAGGGGATCCCCCGACCCTCTTAGCTATGGCTACACCTTC
>TRBJ1-2|TRBD1|NA|TRBV27
CVSSSGQGAAYGYTF
TGTGTCAGCAGTTCTGGACAGGGGGCAGCGTATGGCTACACCTTC
>TRBJ2-2|TRBD1|NA|TRBV2
CAGQRGLGTGELFF
TGTGCCGGCCAAAGGGGGCTGGGGACCGGGGAGCTGTTTTTT
>TRBJ2-1|NA|NA|TRBV15
CATSMRGGTYNEQFF
TGTGCCACCAGCATGAGGGGCGGGACCTACAATGAGCAGTTCTTC
>TRBJ2-5|NA|NA|TRBV5-5
CASSRGQGLLGETQYF
TGTGCCAGCAGCCGTGGGCAGGGTTTGTTGGGAGAGACCCAGTACTTC
>TRBJ2-7|NA|NA|TRBV27
CASSLGRGYEQYF
TGTGCCAGCAGTTTAGGCAGGGGTTACGAGCAGTACTTC
>TRBJ1-1|TRBD1|NA|TRBV7-2
CASSPSRTGTEAFF
TGTGCCAGCAGCCCGAGCCGGACAGGGACTGAAGCTTTCTTT
>TRBJ2-5|TRBD2|few|TRBV5-4
CASSLGTSGGGETQYF
TGTGCCAGCAGCTTGGGGACTAGCGGGGGCGGGGAGACCCAGTACTTC
>TRBJ1-2|NA|NA|TRBV5-1
CASSSTGATNYGYTF
TGCGCCAGCAGCTCCACAGGAGCAACTAACTATGGCTACACCTTC
>TRBJ2-7|TRBD1|few|TRBV6-1
CASRGQVYYEQYF
TGTGCCAGCAGGGGACAGGTATACTACGAGCAGTACTTC
>TRBJ2-7|NA|few|TRBV9
CASGGTNYEQYF
TGTGCCAGCGGGGGGACCAACTACGAGCAGTACTTC
>TRBJ2-7|NA|NA|TRBV9
CASSVGGSEESYEQYF
TGTGCCAGCAGCGTAGGAGGCAGCGAGGAATCTTACGAGCAGTACTTC
>TRBJ1-2|TRBD1|NA|TRBV7-9
CASSSWDRGSGYGYTF
TGTGCCAGCAGCTCGTGGGACAGGGGTAGCGGCTATGGCTACACCTTC
>TRBJ1-2|TRBD1|once|TRBV27
CASSSGQGNYGYTF
TGTGCCAGCAGTTCGGGACAGGGTAACTATGGCTACACCTTC
>TRBJ2-1|TRBD2|NA|TRBV2
CATAGGASEQFF
TGTGCCACAGCGGGGGGGGCGAGTGAGCAGTTCTTC
>TRBJ1-1|TRBD1|NA|TRBV10-3
CAIRDRDSPEAFF
TGTGCCATCAGGGACCGGGACAGCCCTGAAGCTTTCTTT
>TRBJ1-2|NA|few|TRBV7-9
CASSHGQNYYGYTF
TGTGCCAGCAGCCATGGACAGAATTACTATGGCTACACCTTC
>TRBJ2-1|TRBD1|NA|TRBV13
CASSIRDREPNEQFF
TGTGCCAGCAGCATCCGGGACAGGGAACCCAATGAGCAGTTCTTC